This T cell receptor (beta chain) was recovered during a study of shared clonotypes between healthy human individuals. About the research overall: The donors, two women and a few men, were aged 18 to 49.

As concerns this clone: Its antigen is not known.

Terminally differentiated effector memory CD45RA+ cells were excluded from the naive CD8 cells, which were CD45RO-negative and positively selected for CCR7. Germline V CDR1 and CDR2: MNHEY, SMNVEV (reference sequence). The CDR3 extends over 15 amino acids. The germline V and J ends were trimmed by 2 bases and 2 bases, with 13 bases remaining between them. Study-wide findings and caveats: Across a handful of donors, naive CD4 shared 4.5% to 6%, naive CD8 under 4%, memory CD4 about 2.5%, memory CD8 0.4%. With few donors, the genetic and exposure-history diversity represented was limited. Among non-shared clonotypes, generation probabilities were lower than among those shared by all four donors.

Sequencing used immunoSEQ multiplex PCR; TCRdb keeps in-frame clones, though not all of them. The sample includes a few million clones, approximately 92% of them seen just once. This receptor was identified in a man aged 18 to 30 in good health. Some clones in this sample may be carry-over from other donors' samples. This chain joins TRBV27 and TRBJ2-7; TRBD1 is a possible D gene (6 bases). Sequences were obtained from naive CD8+ T cells from PBMCs. In DNA, the CDR3 is TGTGCCAGCAGTTTAGTCTGGGACAACGCCTACGAGCAGTACTTC. Amino acid sequence: CASSLVWDNAYEQYF.